The 16 T cell receptor beta chains below all came from one sample that was sequenced in a study of brain T cells in children with intractable seizures. The protocol was immunoSEQ multiplex PCR, while the TCRdb copy is restricted to in-frame clones and leaves out a portion. Among around 340,000 clones listed, 93% were seen once. Sample time point: blood from clinic visit 5 months post-surgery; TSC patient then seizure free. The sequences come from peripheral blood, collected roughly 5 months after surgery. These receptors were collected from a boy under two years old with tuberous sclerosis and intractable seizures.

This clone was observed a single time. The chain links TRBV7-3 to TRBJ2-1; D not certain. The V end was cut by 1 base, the J end by 5 bases, with 6 bases between. CDR3 size: 13 residues. Germline CDR1 reads SGHTA; CDR2 reads FQGTGA. The CDR3 here is CASSLSQHNEQFF. The CDR3 region has the DNA TGTGCCAGCAGCTTAAGTCAGCACAATGAGCAGTTCTTC.

In this sample, this clone turned up a few times. Here the CDR3 DNA reads TGTGCCAGCAGCAAATCCTACGAGCAGTACTTC. As protein: CASSKSYEQYF. The rearrangement links TRBV7-9 to TRBJ2-7, with D unclear. This CDR3 has 11 residues. Deletions cut 5 bases from V and 1 base from J, with 3 bases between. The germline V gene has CDR1 SEHNR and CDR2 FQNEAQ (reference sequence).

V is TRBV7-9 and J is TRBJ2-2; D gene uncertain. This CDR3 spans 16 amino acids. Trimming left V 5 bases short and J 1 base short, with 14 bases between. Germline CDR1 and CDR2: SEHNR and FQNEAQ (reference sequence). CDR3 in amino acids: CASSPETPWNTGELFF. CDR3 bases: TGTGCCAGCAGCCCGGAGACACCTTGGAACACCGGGGAGCTGTTTTTT.

This sequence joins TRBV24-1 and TRBJ2-1; TRBD2 matches 13 bases. This CDR3 has 13 residues. Germline CDR1 KGHDR, CDR2 SFDVKD. The junction had 3 bases not matched to a gene; V was cut back by 10 bases and J by 7 bases. In DNA, the CDR3 is TGTGCCACTGGGACTAGCGGGGAGAATGAGCAGTTCTTC. Encoded protein: CATGTSGENEQFF.

This sequence joins TRBV30 and TRBJ2-1; 7 bases agree with TRBD2. CDR1 is GTSNPN, CDR2 SVGIG, per germline (reference sequence). This CDR3 has 15 residues. The V segment lost 5 bases and the J segment 0 bases; nucleotides outside the gene matches: 7. The CDR3: CAWDGGGSSYNEQFF. CDR3 nucleotide sequence: TGTGCCTGGGATGGGGGGGGGAGCTCCTACAATGAGCAGTTCTTC.

V is TRBV28 and J is TRBJ2-7, with TRBD1 identical over 9 bases. Germline CDR1 and CDR2: MDHEN and SYDVKM. The length of the CDR3 is 15 residues. Losses at the gene ends were 6 bases for V and 7 bases for J; bases not matched to a gene: 13. Here the CDR3 DNA reads TGTGCCAGCAGCCTGATGGACAGGGGACAGGAAGAGCAGTACTTC. Encoded protein: CASSLMDRGQEEQYF.

This chain connects TRBV5-6 to TRBJ1-2, with D perhaps TRBD1 (6 bases). Trimming pared 0 bases from V and 4 bases from J, leaving 13 bases between. The CDR3 has 15 amino acids. Germline V gene data show CDR1 as SGHDT and CDR2 as YYEEEE. The CDR3, as DNA: TGTGCCAGCAGCTTGGCAGGGGAGGAAGTCTATGGCTACACCTTC. Translated, it gives CASSLAGEEVYGYTF.

The CDR3 DNA sequence: TGCAGCGTGACGGTGACTAGCTCCTACGAGCAGTACTTC. Encoded protein: CSVTVTSSYEQYF. The genes are TRBV29-1 and TRBJ2-7; D is perhaps TRBD2 (6 bases). The CDR3 totals 13 residues. V was trimmed by 6 bases and J by 0 bases, leaving 12 bases between them. In germline, CDR1 is SQVTM, CDR2 ANQGSEA.

This CDR3 is CASSLAAGGKINEQFF. For the CDR3, the DNA is TGTGCCAGCAGCTTAGCCGCGGGAGGCAAAATAAATGAGCAGTTCTTC. The V call is TRBV11-2, the J call TRBJ2-1, with 8 bases matching TRBD2. V lost 1 base and J lost 7; bases outside the gene matches: 9. Germline CDR1 reads SGHAT; CDR2 reads FQNNGV. This CDR3 is built from 16 residues. Combining the CDR3 with reference TRBV11-2 and TRBJ2-1 gives the whole variable domain EAGVAQSPRYKIIEKRQSVAFWCNPISGHATLYWYQQILGQGPKLLIQFQNNGVVDDSQLPKDRFSAERLKGVDSTLKIQPAKLEDSAVYLCASSLAAGGKINEQFFGPGTRLTVL.

The chain is built from TRBV24-1 and TRBJ2-7; no firm D call. CDR3 length equals 14 residues. CDR1 KGHDR and CDR2 SFDVKD come from the germline V gene. The germline V and J ends were trimmed by 6 bases and 0 bases, with 11 bases remaining between them. CDR3 residues: CATSHGRRSYEQYF. The CDR3 coding sequence is TGTGCCACCAGTCACGGCAGACGCTCCTACGAGCAGTACTTC.

The chain joins TRBV4-1 to TRBJ2-6, with TRBD1 matching over 8 bases. The germline CDR1 and CDR2 sequences are MGHRA and YSYEKL. CDR3 size: 16 residues. The J segment lost 4 bases and the V segment lost 4 bases, leaving 6 bases of the junction unmatched. The CDR3 DNA is TGCGCCAGCAGCCTCCGGACAGGGAAAGGGGCCAACGTCCTGACTTTC. Its translation is CASSLRTGKGANVLTF.

This chain connects TRBV30 to TRBJ2-5, with D possibly matching TRBD2 (5 bases). Between the trimmed V and J ends, which lost 4 bases and 5 bases, there was a span of 17 bases. The length of the CDR3 is 14 residues. Germline CDR1 GTSNPN, CDR2 SVGIG (reference sequence). The CDR3 coding sequence is TGTGCCTGGAAAAGGCGTCGGACTTGGGAGACCCAGTACTTC. Translation gives CAWKRRRTWETQYF.

The chain recombines TRBV5-1 with TRBJ1-1; 7 bases agree with TRBD1. Germline V gene data show CDR1 as SGHRS and CDR2 as YFSETQ. This CDR3 region has 14 residues. The trim removed 0 bases at V and 5 bases at J, leaving 4 bases unmatched. The CDR3 loop is CASSLEGAETEAFF. For the CDR3, the DNA is TGCGCCAGCAGCTTGGAGGGGGCTGAGACTGAAGCTTTCTTT.

The rearrangement joins TRBV24-1 to TRBJ2-5; 7 bases are shared with TRBD2. V lost 4 bases to trimming and J lost 4 bases; unmatched junction nucleotides: 8. In germline, CDR1 is KGHDR, CDR2 SFDVKD. CDR3 length: 15 residues. This CDR3 reads CATSDGGRARETQYF. CDR3 sequence (DNA): TGTGCCACCAGTGACGGTGGGAGGGCCAGAGAGACCCAGTACTTC.

The chain links TRBV2 to TRBJ1-5; D unresolved. Trimming pared 3 bases from V and 4 bases from J, leaving 10 bases between. This CDR3 has 14 amino acids. Germline CDR1 is SNHLY and CDR2 is FYNNEI. CDR3 in amino acids: CASSEVQANQPQHF. CDR3 nucleotides: TGTGCCAGCAGTGAGGTCCAGGCGAATCAGCCCCAGCATTTT.

The chain combines TRBV19 with TRBJ1-1, with D maybe TRBD1 (6 bases). Germline V gene data show CDR1 as LNHDA and CDR2 as SQIVND (reference sequence). With 6 bases removed from V and 4 bases from J, the gap between germline ends came to 15 bases. There are 14 residues in the CDR3. CDR3 loop: CASRSGAGITEAFF. The CDR3 DNA follows: TGTGCCAGTAGGTCGGGGGCAGGGATCACTGAAGCTTTCTTT.